This entry is about one TCR beta chain. Antigen: not known. This sample was taken from a study of cytomegalovirus exposure and HLA in healthy donors. Germline CDR1 reads SGHTA; CDR2 reads FQGNSA. CDR3 length: 16 residues. The ends were cut back, 1 base at V and 4 bases at J, with 13 bases in the middle. Broader study findings: The presence/absence work took it that sequencing depth was about the same across donors.

The PCR used 60 Vbeta and 13 Jbeta primers. Generated by immunoSEQ multiplex PCR, the TCRdb table keeps only in-frame clones and is missing some. The sample records about 160,000 clones, approximately 79% being singletons. The specimen was PBMCs. This sequence originates from a man in his forties or fifties in good health and CMV-seropositive. The rearrangement links TRBV7-2 to TRBJ2-2; a weak D match, TRBD1 (5 bases). CDR3 coding DNA: TGTGCCAGCAGCTTAGAAGGTTTAAGGGGCACCGGGGAGCTGTTTTTT. The encoded protein is CASSLEGLRGTGELFF.